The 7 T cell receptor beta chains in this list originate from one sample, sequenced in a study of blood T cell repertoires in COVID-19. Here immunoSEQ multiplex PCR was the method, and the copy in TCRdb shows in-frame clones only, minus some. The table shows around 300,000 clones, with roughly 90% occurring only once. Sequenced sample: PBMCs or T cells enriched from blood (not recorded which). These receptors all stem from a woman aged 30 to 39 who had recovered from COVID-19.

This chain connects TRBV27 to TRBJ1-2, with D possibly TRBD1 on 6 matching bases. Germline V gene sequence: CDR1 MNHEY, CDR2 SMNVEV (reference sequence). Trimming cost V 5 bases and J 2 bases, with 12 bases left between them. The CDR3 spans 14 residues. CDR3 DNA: TGTGCCAGCAGTGTGACAGGCCACAACTATGGCTACACCTTC. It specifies CASSVTGHNYGYTF.

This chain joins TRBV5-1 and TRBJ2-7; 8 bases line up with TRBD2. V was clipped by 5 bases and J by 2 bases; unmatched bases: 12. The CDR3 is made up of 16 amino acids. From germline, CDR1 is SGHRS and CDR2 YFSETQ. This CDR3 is CASRLTTAGETYEQYF. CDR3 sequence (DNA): TGCGCCAGCAGGTTGACTACAGCGGGAGAAACCTACGAGCAGTACTTC.

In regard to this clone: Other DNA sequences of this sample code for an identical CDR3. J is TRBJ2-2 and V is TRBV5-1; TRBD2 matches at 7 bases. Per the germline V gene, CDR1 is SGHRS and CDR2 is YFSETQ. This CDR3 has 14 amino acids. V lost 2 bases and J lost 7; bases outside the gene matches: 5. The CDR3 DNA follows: TGCGCCAGCAGCTTAGCGGGATCGGGCGGGGAGCTGTTTTTT. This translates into CASSLAGSGGELFF.

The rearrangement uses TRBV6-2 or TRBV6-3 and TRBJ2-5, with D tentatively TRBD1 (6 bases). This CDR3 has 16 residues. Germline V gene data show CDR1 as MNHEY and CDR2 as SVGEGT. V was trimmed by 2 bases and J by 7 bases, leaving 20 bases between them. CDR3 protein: CASSYDGLQQGGTQYF. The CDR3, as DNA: TGTGCCAGCAGTTACGATGGACTCCAGCAAGGGGGGACCCAGTACTTC.

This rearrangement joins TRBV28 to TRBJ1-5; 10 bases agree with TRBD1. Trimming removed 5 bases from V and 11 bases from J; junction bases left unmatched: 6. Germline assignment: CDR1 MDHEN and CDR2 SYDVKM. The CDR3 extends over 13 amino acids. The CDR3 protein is CASSGQGEGAQHF. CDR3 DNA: TGTGCCAGCAGTGGACAGGGGGAAGGGGCCCAGCATTTT.

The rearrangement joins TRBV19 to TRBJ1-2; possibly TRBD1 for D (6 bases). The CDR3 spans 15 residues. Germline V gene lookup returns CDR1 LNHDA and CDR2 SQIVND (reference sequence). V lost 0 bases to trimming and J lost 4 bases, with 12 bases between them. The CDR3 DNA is TGTGCCAGTAGTATAGATCACGACAGGAGCTATGGCTACACCTTC. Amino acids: CASSIDHDRSYGYTF.

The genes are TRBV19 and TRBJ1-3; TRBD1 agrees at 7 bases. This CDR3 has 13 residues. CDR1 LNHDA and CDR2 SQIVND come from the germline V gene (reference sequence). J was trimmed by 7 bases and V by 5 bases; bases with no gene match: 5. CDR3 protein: CASSPDRVNTIYF. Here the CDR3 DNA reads TGTGCCAGTAGTCCCGACAGGGTGAACACCATATATTTT. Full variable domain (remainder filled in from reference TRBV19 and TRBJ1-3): DGGITQSPKYLFRKEGQNVTLSCEQNLNHDAMYWYRQDPGQGLRLIYYSQIVNDFQKGDIAEGYSVSREKKESFPLTVTSAQKNPTAFYLCASSPDRVNTIYFGEGSWLTVV.